There are many counts of the clone carrying this T cell receptor beta chain. Antigen: not known. The lymph nodes were axillary draining lymph nodes from breast cancer patients. The CDR3 has 17 residues. V trimming: 0 bases; J trimming: 2 bases; junction bases outside the gene matches: 10. The germline gives CDR1 DFQATT, CDR2 SNEGSKA (reference sequence). This sample was taken from a study of breast tumors, draining lymph nodes, adjacent tissues. The study's findings and limits: The data were judged consistent with most tumor T cells coming from lymph node and expanding in tumor. Luminal-like breast cancer showed significantly higher tumor–nontumor repertoire similarity than basal-like. Tumor repertoires ranked between lymph nodes and nontumor tissue in diversity, with V and J gene preferences.

TCRdb re-analysed the multiplex PCR reads in MiXCR, keeping a single row per CDR3 protein. The table lists approximately 130,000 distinct CDR3 sequences, approximately 21% of them singletons. The V and J genes are TRBV20-1 and TRBJ2-7; 10 bases line up with TRBD2. The specimen sequenced was axillary lymph node tissue. This receptor was taken from a female donor with breast cancer. Some clones in this sample may be carry-over from other donors' samples. CDR3 sequence (DNA): TGCAGTGCTAGAGAAACTCACGGGACTAGCGCAACCTACGAGCAGTACTTC. This sequence encodes CSARETHGTSATYEQYF.